The 11 T cell receptor beta chains below all came from one sample that was sequenced in a study of cytomegalovirus exposure and HLA in healthy donors. PCR was performed using 60 Vbeta and 13 Jbeta primers. The table came from immunoSEQ multiplex PCR; TCRdb's copy has only in-frame clones and leaves some out. The sample contains about 160,000 clones, around 77% of which appear only once. The sample consisted of PBMCs. Receptors originate from a woman aged 30 to 39 in good health and CMV-seronegative.

V usage is TRBV7-9 and J usage is TRBJ2-1; TRBD1 is a possible D gene (5 bases). Looked up from germline, CDR1 is SEHNR and CDR2 is FQNEAQ (reference sequence). V was clipped by 3 bases and J by 3 bases, with 12 bases between them. This CDR3 has 15 amino acids. The CDR3 region has the DNA TGTGCCAGCAGCTTGCGTCAGGGCAACTACAATGAGCAGTTCTTC. Translation gives CASSLRQGNYNEQFF.

This sequence joins TRBV5-1 and TRBJ1-4, with 9 nucleotides matching TRBD1. CDR3 length equals 14 residues. CDR1 is SGHRS and CDR2 is YFSETQ in the germline V gene. V was clipped by 4 bases and J by 11 bases; unmatched bases: 9. In nucleotides, the CDR3 is TGCGCCAGCAGCCCCCGGGACAGGGTCGAGAAACTGTTTTTT. It codes for CASSPRDRVEKLFF.

V is TRBV7-9 and J is TRBJ2-3; tentative D call: TRBD2 (6 bases). V dropped 1 base and J dropped 1 base, with 12 bases sitting between them. CDR3 length equals 16 residues. From germline, CDR1 is SEHNR and CDR2 FQNEAQ (reference sequence). The CDR3 here is CASSLDEVAGTDTQYF. The DNA for the CDR3 is TGTGCCAGCAGCTTAGATGAGGTAGCGGGCACAGATACGCAGTATTTT.

This sequence joins TRBV5-1 and TRBJ1-2; TRBD1 might be the D (6 bases). Germline lookup yields CDR1 SGHRS and CDR2 YFSETQ. Trimming pared 5 bases from V and 3 bases from J, leaving 17 bases between. The CDR3 loop spans 15 amino acids. CDR3 coding DNA: TGCGCCAGCAGGCCTTGGGGGGGGCGCGACTATGGCTACACCTTC. Protein: CASRPWGGRDYGYTF. Based on the CDR3 plus reference TRBV5-1 and TRBJ1-2, the full variable domain is KAGVTQTPRYLIKTRGQQVTLSCSPISGHRSVSWYQQTPGQGLQFLFEYFSETQRNKGNFPGRFSGRQFSNSRSEMNVSTLELGDSALYLCASRPWGGRDYGYTFGSGTRLTVV.

For this clone: The junction differs from germline at one of its ends, possibly a read error. The same CDR3 can be traced to other DNA sequences in this sample. The V gene is TRBV28, the J gene TRBJ1-2; D is perhaps TRBD1 (5 bases). The CDR3 is made up of 13 amino acids. Germline assignment: CDR1 MDHEN and CDR2 SYDVKM. The CDR3 sequence: CASSDPGIGGYTF. CDR3 in DNA: TGTGCCAGCAGTGACCCAGGGATTGGTGGCTACACCTTT.

The V gene is TRBV4-3, the J gene TRBJ2-4, with TRBD1 matching 8 bases. The germline gives CDR1 LGHNA, CDR2 YSLEER. Trimming at V came to 5 bases and at J to 6 bases, leaving 6 bases not matched to a gene. The CDR3 is made up of 14 amino acids. This CDR3 is CASSGQGSGNIQYF. The DNA of the CDR3 is TGCGCCAGCAGCGGACAGGGATCGGGAAACATTCAGTACTTC.

The rearrangement uses TRBV2 and TRBJ2-1; 7 bases match TRBD2. Germline values: CDR1 SNHLY, CDR2 FYNNEI. J was trimmed by 4 bases and V by 7 bases; bases with no gene match: 4. This CDR3 has 13 residues. CDR3 amino acids: CASIRDYYNEQFF. For the CDR3, the DNA is TGTGCCAGCATTAGGGACTATTACAATGAGCAGTTCTTC. The full variable domain, its missing parts supplied by reference TRBV2 and TRBJ2-1, is EPEVTQTPSHQVTQMGQEVILRCVPISNHLYFYWYRQILGQKVEFLVSFYNNEISEKSEIFDDQFSVERPDGSNFTLKIRSTKLEDSAMYFCASIRDYYNEQFFGPGTRLTVL.

The rearrangement links TRBV9 to TRBJ2-2, with 7 bases that match TRBD2. V gave up 0 bases and J gave up 3 bases; unmatched junction bases: 2. In germline, CDR1 is SGDLS, CDR2 YYNGEE. The CDR3 contains 15 residues. The CDR3 sequence: CASSVGGRDTGELFF. The DNA for the CDR3 is TGTGCCAGCAGCGTAGGGGGGAGGGACACCGGGGAGCTGTTTTTT. Complete variable domain (other parts from reference TRBV9 and TRBJ2-2): DSGVTQTPKHLITATGQRVTLRCSPRSGDLSVYWYQQSLDQGLQFLIQYYNGEERAKGNILERFSAQQFPDLHSELNLSSLELGDSALYFCASSVGGRDTGELFFGEGSRLTVL.

This clone was detected a few times. The chain uses TRBV7-6 and TRBJ1-2; tentative D call: TRBD1 (5 bases). CDR3 size: 13 residues. Trimming stripped 4 bases from V and 8 bases from J, with 14 bases between. Germline loops: CDR1 SGHVS, CDR2 FNYEAQ. DNA of the CDR3: TGTGCCAGCAGCTCCGGACACGGATACGGCTACACCTTC. This codes for CASSSGHGYGYTF. The variable domain in full, with the rest retrieved from reference TRBV7-6 and TRBJ1-2, is GAGVSQSPRYKVTKRGQDVALRCDPISGHVSLYWYRQALGQGPEFLTYFNYEAQQDKSGLPNDRFSAERPEGSISTLTIQRTEQRDSAMYRCASSSGHGYGYTFGSGTRLTVV.

This sequence joins TRBV9 and TRBJ2-3; a possible D gene is TRBD1 (5 bases). Trimming left V 2 bases short and J 1 base short, with 14 bases between. Germline values: CDR1 SGDLS, CDR2 YYNGEE. This CDR3 has 16 amino acids. The CDR3 protein is CASSVYQGPRTDTQYF. The CDR3 DNA reads TGTGCCAGCAGCGTGTATCAGGGTCCCCGCACAGATACGCAGTATTTT.

The chain couples TRBV11-3 to TRBJ1-1, with 9 bases that match TRBD1. Trimming cost V 5 bases and J 1 base; bases outside gene matches: 5. From germline, CDR1 is SGHNT and CDR2 YENEEA. This CDR3 contains 15 residues. CDR3 bases: TGTGCCAGCAGCGCCCGGACAGGGGAGAACACTGAAGCTTTCTTT. Translated, it gives CASSARTGENTEAFF.